The next 5 T cell receptor beta chains were all read from a single sample in a study of regulatory T cells. The primer mix had 52 TRBV and 13 TRBJ primers. Produced via immunoSEQ multiplex PCR; TCRdb's table is partial and in-frame only. The table lists some 21,000 clones, under 95% of them singletons. The source material was CD8+ T cells sorted from blood. The source of these receptors is a child aged 2-15 years with CD3G deficiency.

The chain carries TRBV28 and TRBJ2-1; possibly TRBD1 for D (6 bases). Trimming pared 3 bases from V and 3 bases from J, leaving 9 bases between. Germline values: CDR1 MDHEN, CDR2 SYDVKM. The length of the CDR3 is 14 residues. This CDR3 is CASSFPGDYNEQFF. The CDR3 DNA is TGTGCCAGCAGTTTCCCAGGGGACTACAATGAGCAGTTCTTC.

The chain joins TRBV28 to TRBJ1-5; D remains ambiguous. Germline CDR1 is MDHEN and CDR2 is SYDVKM. There are 13 residues in the CDR3. The ends were cut back, 4 bases at V and 3 bases at J, with 7 bases in the middle. The CDR3 region has the DNA TGTGCCAGCAGTTGGAGAGACAATCAGCCCCAGCATTTT. Residues: CASSWRDNQPQHF.

Only one count was recorded for this clone. The chain employs TRBV5-1 and TRBJ2-7; TRBD2 matches at 9 bases. Germline V gene lookup returns CDR1 SGHRS and CDR2 YFSETQ. Trimming took 0 bases from V and 7 from J; bases not matched to a gene: 5. This CDR3 region has 14 residues. The CDR3 reads CASSLGLAEGEQYF. The CDR3 coding sequence is TGCGCCAGCAGCTTGGGACTAGCGGAGGGGGAGCAGTACTTC.

As DNA, the CDR3 is TGTGCCAGCAGTTGGCTAGCGGGGAATTACGAGCAGTACTTC. Translated, it gives CASSWLAGNYEQYF. V usage is TRBV27 and J usage is TRBJ2-7; 9 nucleotides line up with TRBD2. Per the germline V gene, CDR1 is MNHEY and CDR2 is SMNVEV (reference sequence). The CDR3 consists of 14 residues. With 4 bases clipped from V and 4 bases from J, the junction kept 5 bases outside the gene matches.

This chain's CDR3 is CASSSAGVEQYF. The CDR3 DNA sequence: TGTGCCAGCAGCTCCGCAGGAGTCGAGCAGTACTTC. V and J are TRBV13 and TRBJ2-7; no reliable D call. Germline CDR1 PRHDT, CDR2 FYEKMQ (reference sequence). The CDR3 covers 12 residues. Trimming stripped 4 bases from V and 6 bases from J, with 10 bases between. Using reference TRBV13 and TRBJ2-7 for the parts outside the CDR3, the full variable domain is AAGVIQSPRHLIKEKRETATLKCYPIPRHDTVYWYQQGPGQDPQFLISFYEKMQSDKGSIPDRFSAQQFSDYHSELNMSSLELGDSALYFCASSSAGVEQYFGPGTRLTVT.